The 15 T cell receptor beta chains given below trace back to one sample, sequenced in a study of blood T cell repertoires in COVID-19. Sequenced by immunoSEQ multiplex PCR; TCRdb stores in-frame clones only, minus some. Of approximately 300,000 clones listed, about nine tenths are singletons. The source material was PBMCs or T cells enriched from blood (not recorded which). Source of these receptors: a man between 60 and 75 years old who had recovered from COVID-19.

The genes are TRBV5-1 and TRBJ2-3; 11 bases are a match to TRBD2. Per the germline V gene, CDR1 is SGHRS and CDR2 is YFSETQ. After removal of 4 bases from V and 7 bases from J, the junction contained 8 bases not matched to a gene. This CDR3 is built from 15 residues. As DNA, the CDR3 is TGCGCCAGCAGCCCGGGACTAGCGGATCAAAATACGCAGTATTTT. As protein: CASSPGLADQNTQYF.

The V and J genes are TRBV28 and TRBJ2-7; tentative D call: TRBD1 (5 bases). Germline loops: CDR1 MDHEN, CDR2 SYDVKM. The CDR3 has 12 residues. The germline V and J ends were trimmed by 7 bases and 3 bases, with 10 bases remaining between them. CDR3 DNA: TGTGCCAGCAACGGGCAGGGCTACGAGCAGTACTTC. Protein product: CASNGQGYEQYF.

The rearrangement uses TRBV28 and TRBJ1-2; no definite D call. The CDR3 loop spans 11 amino acids. CDR1 is MDHEN and CDR2 is SYDVKM in the germline V gene. V lost 6 bases to trimming and J lost 4 bases, with 6 bases between them. For the CDR3, the DNA is TGTGCCAGCAGGGGCTCCTATGGCTACACCTTC. It encodes CASRGSYGYTF.

The rearrangement uses TRBV6-5 and TRBJ2-2; 7 bases are a match to TRBD2. The CDR3 loop spans 13 amino acids. V shed 6 bases and J 4 bases; nucleotides not matched to a gene: 2. Germline values: CDR1 MNHEY, CDR2 SVGAGI. The CDR3 loop reads CASRTGGTGELFF. The DNA for the CDR3 is TGTGCCAGCAGAACGGGAGGCACCGGGGAGCTGTTTTTT.

The chain is built from TRBV30 and TRBJ1-1; D is ambiguous. This CDR3 comprises 12 residues. Trimming stripped 8 bases from V and 3 bases from J, with 13 bases between. CDR1 and CDR2 (germline): GTSNPN, SVGIG (reference sequence). The CDR3 DNA is TGTGCCGGACTTTGGAGGGACACTGAAGCTTTCTTT. This gives the protein CAGLWRDTEAFF.

The chain is built from TRBV9 and TRBJ2-5; 9 bases match TRBD2. V dropped 1 base and J dropped 5; count of bases not matched to a gene: 3. Germline V gene sequence: CDR1 SGDLS, CDR2 YYNGEE. This CDR3 region has 14 residues. The CDR3 bases are TGTGCCAGCAGCGTACTAGCGGGAAAGGAGACCCAGTACTTC. Translation gives CASSVLAGKETQYF.

Points on this clone: Other DNA sequences in the sample encode the same CDR3. V gene TRBV18 combines with J gene TRBJ2-2, with 9 bases lining up with TRBD1. Looked up from germline, CDR1 is KGHSH and CDR2 is LQKENI. The CDR3 consists of 14 residues. The ends lost 6 bases at V and 1 base at J; junction bases unmatched: 0. CDR3 nucleotides: TGTGCCAGCTCGGGACAGGGGAACACCGGGGAGCTGTTTTTT. Protein product: CASSGQGNTGELFF. The full variable domain, with the rest looked up from reference TRBV18 and TRBJ2-2, is NAGVMQNPRHLVRRRGQEARLRCSPMKGHSHVYWYRQLPEEGLKFMVYLQKENIIDESGMPKERFSAEFPKEGPSILRIQQVVRGDSAAYFCASSGQGNTGELFFGEGSRLTVL.

This chain connects TRBV5-1 to TRBJ2-1, with TRBD2 identical over 13 bases. V shed 0 bases, J shed 1 base, and the junction held 7 bases outside the gene matches. Per germline, CDR1 SGHRS and CDR2 YFSETQ. The CDR3 length is 19 residues. The CDR3 is CASSLGTSGRAGSYNEQFF. CDR3 sequence (DNA): TGCGCCAGCAGCTTGGGAACTAGCGGGAGGGCGGGTTCCTACAATGAGCAGTTCTTC.

The chain carries TRBV4-1 and TRBJ2-3; the match to TRBD2 covers 7 bases. Germline lookup yields CDR1 MGHRA and CDR2 YSYEKL. This CDR3 region has 15 residues. With 1 base clipped from V and 0 bases from J, the junction kept 1 base outside the gene matches. The chain's CDR3 is CASSQVSGSTDTQYF. Written as DNA, the CDR3 is TGCGCCAGCAGCCAAGTTAGCGGGAGCACAGATACGCAGTATTTT.

As concerns this clone: The sample contains more than one DNA sequence encoding this CDR3. In nucleotides, the CDR3 is TGCGCCAGCAGCTTTGCAGGCCCCTACACAGATACGCAGTATTTT. This gives the protein CASSFAGPYTDTQYF. The rearrangement joins TRBV5-1 to TRBJ2-3; unclear D gene. The CDR3 has 15 amino acids. V was cut by 2 bases and J by 2 bases, with 12 bases left in between. Germline values: CDR1 SGHRS, CDR2 YFSETQ. Filled out from reference TRBV5-1 and TRBJ2-3, the complete variable domain reads KAGVTQTPRYLIKTRGQQVTLSCSPISGHRSVSWYQQTPGQGLQFLFEYFSETQRNKGNFPGRFSGRQFSNSRSEMNVSTLELGDSALYLCASSFAGPYTDTQYFGPGTRLTVL.

This chain joins TRBV11-2 and TRBJ2-5; a weak D match, TRBD1 (5 bases). CDR3 length equals 13 residues. The V gene's germline CDR1 is SGHAT and CDR2 FQNNGV. V was clipped by 2 bases and J by 4 bases, with 8 bases between them. The CDR3 region is CASSLPGLETQYF. The CDR3 DNA follows: TGTGCCAGCAGCTTACCAGGGCTAGAGACCCAGTACTTC.

The chain has TRBV5-4 and TRBJ1-2; D gene unclear. This CDR3 contains 17 residues. Germline V lookup: CDR1 SGHNT, CDR2 YYREEE (reference sequence). Trimming cost V 5 bases and J 2 bases, with 22 bases left between them. The CDR3 DNA is TGTGCCAGCAGTTTTGGAGGCAGACCCCTTTTAAACTATGGCTACACCTTC. It specifies CASSFGGRPLLNYGYTF.

The chain couples TRBV24-1 to TRBJ2-3; a possible D gene is TRBD1 (6 bases). In germline, CDR1 is KGHDR, CDR2 SFDVKD. There are 17 residues in the CDR3. V gave up 3 bases and J gave up 6 bases, with 21 bases separating them. The CDR3 region has the DNA TGTGCCACCAGTGATCCTCCGGGACAAACTCCCGATGATACGCAGTATTTT. This gives the protein CATSDPPGQTPDDTQYF.

In the case of this clone: This sample includes further DNA sequences coding for the same CDR3. This sequence joins TRBV28 and TRBJ1-5, with D uncertain. Germline CDR1 MDHEN, CDR2 SYDVKM. V was cut by 2 bases and J by 2 bases, with 10 bases left in between. This CDR3 comprises 15 residues. The CDR3 nucleotides are TGTGCCAGCAGTTTAGGGCCGGGAGGCAATCAGCCCCAGCATTTT. The encoded protein is CASSLGPGGNQPQHF.

The chain is built from TRBV6-5 and TRBJ1-6; no reliable D call. CDR3 length: 16 amino acids. CDR1 MNHEY and CDR2 SVGAGI come from the germline V gene. The V gene lost 2 bases and the J gene lost 5 bases, with 13 bases spanning the gap. The CDR3 DNA follows: TGTGCCAGCAGTTACACGCGGACGGGAAATAATTCACCCCTCCACTTT. Protein sequence: CASSYTRTGNNSPLHF.